The clone carrying this T cell receptor beta chain has just one count. Sequenced by immunoSEQ multiplex PCR; TCRdb stores in-frame clones only, minus some. The table shows about 31,000 clones, with around 88% occurring only once. The data belong to a study of T cell changes during pregnancy in multiple sclerosis. The CDR3 has 15 amino acids. The V end lost 1 base, the J end lost 4 bases, and 15 bases lay between the germline ends. Germline CDR1 SQVTM, CDR2 ANQGSEA. The V and J genes are TRBV29-1 and TRBJ2-3, with TRBD1 as a possible D gene (6 bases). Sequencing used CD4+ T cells from peripheral blood mononuclear cells, obtained in the first trimester of pregnancy. This TCR derives from a female donor in good health, enrolled as a control in a pregnancy study. CDR3 sequence reads: CSVEGPKGVADTQYF. The CDR3 coding sequence is TGCAGCGTTGAAGGGCCCAAGGGGGTGGCAGATACGCAGTATTTT.